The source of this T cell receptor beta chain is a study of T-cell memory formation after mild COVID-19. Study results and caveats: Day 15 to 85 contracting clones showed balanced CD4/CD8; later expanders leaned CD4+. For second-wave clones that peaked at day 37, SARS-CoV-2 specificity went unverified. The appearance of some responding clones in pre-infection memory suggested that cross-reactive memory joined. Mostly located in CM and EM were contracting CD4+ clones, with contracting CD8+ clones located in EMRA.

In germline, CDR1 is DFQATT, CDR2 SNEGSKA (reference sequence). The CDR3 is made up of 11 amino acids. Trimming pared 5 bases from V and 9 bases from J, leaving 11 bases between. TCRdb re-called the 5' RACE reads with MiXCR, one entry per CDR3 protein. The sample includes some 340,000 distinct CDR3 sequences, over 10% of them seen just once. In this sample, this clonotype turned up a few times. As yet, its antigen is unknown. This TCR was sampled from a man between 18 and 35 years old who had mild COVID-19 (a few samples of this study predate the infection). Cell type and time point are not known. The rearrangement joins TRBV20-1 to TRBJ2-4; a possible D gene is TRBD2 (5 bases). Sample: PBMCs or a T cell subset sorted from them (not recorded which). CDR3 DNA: TGCAGTGCTCGGGGTTCTGGCATTCAGTACTTC. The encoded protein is CSARGSGIQYF.